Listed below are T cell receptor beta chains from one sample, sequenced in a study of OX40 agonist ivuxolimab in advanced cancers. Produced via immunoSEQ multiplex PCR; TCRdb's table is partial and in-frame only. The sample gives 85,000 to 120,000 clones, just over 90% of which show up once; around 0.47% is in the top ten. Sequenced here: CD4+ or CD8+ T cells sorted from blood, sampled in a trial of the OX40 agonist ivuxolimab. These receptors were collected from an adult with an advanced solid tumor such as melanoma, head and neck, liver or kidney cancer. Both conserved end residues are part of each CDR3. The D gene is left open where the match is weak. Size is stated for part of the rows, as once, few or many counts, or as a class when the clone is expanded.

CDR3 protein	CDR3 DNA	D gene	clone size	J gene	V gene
CASSLDSGAKNIQYF	TGCGCCAGCAGCTTGGACTCCGGAGCCAAAAACATTCAGTACTTC	.	.	TRBJ2-4	TRBV5-1
CASRGTVYEQYF	TGTGCCAGCAGGGGGACAGTCTACGAGCAGTACTTC	TRBD1	.	TRBJ2-7	TRBV28
CASSQGSGGGKDTQYF	TGCGCCAGCAGCCAGGGCTCGGGGGGCGGAAAGGATACGCAGTATTTT	.	.	TRBJ2-3	TRBV5-1
CASSSPGQGWETQYF	TGTGCCAGCAGTTCTCCGGGACAGGGGTGGGAGACCCAGTACTTC	TRBD1	.	TRBJ2-5	TRBV28
CASSSATTSPIQYF	TGTGCCAGCAGCTCCGCCACTACCTCACCCATTCAGTACTTC	.	.	TRBJ2-4	TRBV7-2
CASSRVGPNTGELFF	TGTGCCAGCAGCCGGGTAGGCCCGAACACCGGGGAGCTGTTTTTT	.	.	TRBJ2-2	TRBV11-2
CASSSHMDRDGEKLFF	TGTGCCAGCAGTTCTCACATGGACAGGGATGGTGAAAAACTGTTTTTT	TRBD1	.	TRBJ1-4	TRBV6-5
CASGPTRGSYNEQFF	TGTGCCAGCGGACCGACTAGAGGGTCCTACAATGAGCAGTTCTTC	.	.	TRBJ2-1	TRBV6-1
CASSIAGQGQQPQHF	TGTGCCAGTAGTATCGCGGGACAGGGGCAACAGCCCCAGCATTTT	TRBD1	once	TRBJ1-5	TRBV19
CASSDGQPNSPLHF	TGTGCCAGCAGTGATGGACAGCCTAATTCACCCCTCCACTTT	.	.	TRBJ1-6	TRBV6-4
CASSLDWDRYEQYF	TGCGCCAGCAGCTTGGACTGGGATCGGTACGAGCAGTACTTC	.	.	TRBJ2-7	TRBV5-1
CASSVSAGGEKLFF	TGTGCCAGCAGCGTGTCTGCGGGTGGTGAAAAACTGTTTTTT	.	once	TRBJ1-4	TRBV9
CASSPGPPEGEKLFF	TGTGCCAGCAGCCCCGGTCCTCCGGAGGGAGAAAAACTGTTTTTT	.	.	TRBJ1-4	TRBV7-9
CASKGTGVSYEQYF	TGTGCCAGCAAGGGGACAGGGGTCTCCTACGAGCAGTACTTC	TRBD1	.	TRBJ2-7	TRBV28
CASSSGTSYEQYF	TGCGCCAGCAGCTCTGGTACTTCCTACGAGCAGTACTTC	.	.	TRBJ2-7	TRBV5-1
CASSLAETQYF	TGTGCCAGCAGCTTAGCGGAGACCCAGTACTTC	.	.	TRBJ2-5	TRBV7-2
CASSLAPPQREQFF	TGTGCCAGCAGTTTAGCCCCGCCTCAGAGGGAGCAGTTCTTC	.	.	TRBJ2-1	TRBV28
CASGGGKSGEQFF	TGTGCCAGCGGAGGGGGCAAGTCCGGGGAGCAGTTCTTC	.	.	TRBJ2-1	TRBV7-7
CASSLNLVRGNQPQHF	TGTGCCAGCAGCTTGAATTTAGTCAGGGGCAATCAGCCCCAGCATTTT	.	.	TRBJ1-5	TRBV5-8
CASSIQGATGELFF	TGCGCCAGCAGCATACAGGGTGCCACCGGGGAGCTGTTTTTT	.	once	TRBJ2-2	TRBV5-1
CASWKDRGVSYNEQFF	TGTGCCAGCTGGAAGGACAGGGGGGTCTCCTACAATGAGCAGTTCTTC	TRBD1	.	TRBJ2-1	TRBV5-6
CASSSGLRDYGYTF	TGTGCCAGCAGCTCCGGGCTCAGGGACTATGGCTACACCTTC	.	.	TRBJ1-2	TRBV5-4
CASSPTGSINSPLHF	TGTGCCAGCAGCCCAACAGGGAGTATCAATTCACCCCTCCACTTT	.	.	TRBJ1-6	TRBV7-3
CASSPLAGGSTGELFF	TGTGCCAGCAGTCCTTTAGCGGGGGGGAGCACCGGGGAGCTGTTTTTT	TRBD2	.	TRBJ2-2	TRBV2
CASSLAGTGDHNEQFF	TGCGCCAGCAGCTTGGCCGGGACAGGGGATCACAATGAGCAGTTCTTC	TRBD1	.	TRBJ2-1	TRBV5-1
CASSVEPGRDAAFF	TGTGCCAGCAGCGTAGAACCGGGCCGGGACGCGGCTTTCTTT	.	once	TRBJ1-1	TRBV9
CSVEDTGELFF	TGCAGCGTTGAAGACACCGGGGAGCTGTTTTTT	.	.	TRBJ2-2	TRBV29-1
CASSSPLTGPVQPQHF	TGTGCCAGCAGTTCCCCATTGACAGGCCCGGTTCAGCCCCAGCATTTT	.	.	TRBJ1-5	TRBV28
CASSLGGGDNQPQHF	TGTGCCAGCAGCTTAGGAGGGGGCGACAATCAGCCCCAGCATTTT	TRBD1	.	TRBJ1-5	TRBV7-2
CASSPGTSGGALFEQFF	TGTGCCAGCAGCCCCGGGACTAGCGGGGGGGCCTTATTTGAGCAGTTCTTC	TRBD2	.	TRBJ2-1	TRBV5-4
CASSPAGNYGYTF	TGTGCCAGCAGCCCAGCAGGGAACTATGGCTACACCTTC	.	.	TRBJ1-2	TRBV14
CASSERRTGSPLHF	TGTGCCAGCAGTGAGCGGAGGACGGGTTCACCCCTCCACTTT	.	.	TRBJ1-6	TRBV2
CASSQETGGFTQYF	TGCGCCAGCAGCCAAGAGACAGGGGGTTTTACGCAGTATTTT	TRBD1	.	TRBJ2-3	TRBV4-3
CASSLKISGANVLTF	TGTGCCAGCAGCCTCAAAATCTCTGGGGCCAACGTCCTGACTTTC	.	.	TRBJ2-6	TRBV5-8
CASSPGTVETQYF	TGTGCCAGCAGCCCGGGGACGGTAGAGACCCAGTACTTC	.	.	TRBJ2-5	TRBV11-3